The T cell receptor beta chain described here comes from a study of blood T cells in healthy people across ages. With 5 bases removed from V and 4 bases from J, the gap between germline ends came to 14 bases. Germline assignment: CDR1 LNHNV and CDR2 YYDKDF (reference sequence). The length of the CDR3 is 14 residues. Alongside a J-beta primer mix, a sample-barcoded 5' primer served in a second PCR lasting 7 to 11 cycles. TCRdb reprocessed the 5' RACE reads via MiXCR and lists one record per CDR3 protein. Here the sample spans about 1,600,000 distinct CDR3 sequences, 40% to 50% being singletons. The chain employs TRBV15 and TRBJ1-2; a weak D match, TRBD1 (6 bases). The TCR sequence derives from a woman aged 18-29 years in good health. Sequencing was carried out using blood. In DNA, the CDR3 is TGTGCCACCAGCCTAAGGGGGGGGGCCTATGGCTACACCTTC. The encoded protein is CATSLRGGAYGYTF.